This TCR beta chain was found in a study of identical twins. Study outcomes and limitations: Weaker excess sharing between twins was seen in beta out-of-frame sequences.

Using its own MiXCR run on the 5' RACE reads, TCRdb lists one record per CDR3 protein. The repertoire has about 730,000 distinct CDR3 sequences, about 20% of them found once; the top ten carry 4% to 5.5%. Details on this clonotype: Its antigen is unidentified.

The CDR3 loop spans 13 amino acids. Trimming cost V 6 bases and J 8 bases; bases outside gene matches: 13. CDR1 and CDR2 (germline): DFQATT, SNEGSKA (reference sequence). The same sample was also studied in work on T cells expressing NK-cell markers. This second report adds: Among the eight sequenced donors, seven tested HCMV-seropositive and one tested seronegative. No clear determination of HCMV specificity was made for expanded NKG2C+ T cell clones.

This TCR derives from a woman aged 18-29 years in good health. The chain employs TRBV20-1 and TRBJ2-7, with 7 positions matching TRBD1. The sample comprised PBMCs. The CDR3 loop is CSAAGGLDWQQYF. CDR3 DNA sequence: TGCAGTGCGGCAGGGGGATTAGACTGGCAGCAGTACTTC.